This T cell receptor (beta chain) is drawn from a study of tumor and adjacent non-tumor tissue in lung cancer. Notes on this clonotype: The antigen is unknown.

RNA was extracted from bulk tissue without any cell sorting. A modified ARM-PCR protocol with three rounds of nested PCR amplified TCRbeta. MiXCR, applied by TCRdb to the multiplex PCR reads, yields one record per CDR3 protein. Of 220,000 or so distinct CDR3 sequences listed, about 76% were seen once; the top ten hold around 25%. Study-wide points: Higher tumor TCR diversity was associated with shorter survival.

Between the trimmed V and J ends, which lost 2 bases and 7 bases, there was a span of 14 bases. The germline gives CDR1 MNHNY, CDR2 SVGAGI (reference sequence). This CDR3 comprises 14 residues. The sequence derives from a man between 60 and 75 years old with non-small cell lung cancer. The sample comprised lung tumor tissue. The genes are TRBV6-6 and TRBJ1-1, with D perhaps matching TRBD1 (6 bases). Here the CDR3 DNA reads TGTGCCAGCAGTTACGGCGACAGGTTGCATGAAGCTTTCTTT. This encodes CASSYGDRLHEAFF.